The 20 T cell receptor beta chains listed next were all sequenced from one sample in a study of low-dose radiotherapy and immunotherapy resistance in tumors. Alpha- and beta-chain coverage of first-strand cDNA came from TRAV- and TRBV-specific primers. Over roughly 19 PCR cycles, TCRs were amplified from a constant-region primer and V-primer adapter. TCRdb passed the reads through MiXCR, listing each CDR3 protein once. In the table there are tens of thousands of distinct CDR3 sequences, 15% to 20% of which are singletons. The time point here: before trial treatment. Specimen: PBMCs, collected before treatment. These receptors all come from a male donor with prostate cancer.

Ten or more counts support this clonotype. The V gene is TRBV6-2 or TRBV6-3, the J gene TRBJ1-1; TRBD1 might be the D (5 bases). V was cut by 2 bases and J by 5 bases, with 9 bases left in between. The length of the CDR3 is 13 residues. Germline V gene lookup returns CDR1 MNHEY and CDR2 SVGEGT. In DNA, the CDR3 is TGTGCCAGCAGTTACAAGGGGAGAACTGAAGCTTTCTTT. Encoded protein: CASSYKGRTEAFF.

The gene calls are TRBV5-1 and TRBJ1-4; 7 positions agree with TRBD1. Germline CDR1 reads SGHRS; CDR2 reads YFSETQ. V trimming: 6 bases; J trimming: 7 bases; junction bases outside the gene matches: 9. This CDR3 contains 14 residues. The CDR3, as DNA: TGCGCCAGCAACGGGGGACAGTATCCTGAAAAACTGTTTTTT. Translation: CASNGGQYPEKLFF.

With respect to this clonotype: With a far larger clone one base away, a read error is the likely cause. The rearrangement uses TRBV30 and TRBJ2-1; D is possibly TRBD1 (8 bases). V was cut by 5 bases and J by 10 bases, with 21 bases left in between. Germline V gene sequence: CDR1 GTSNPN, CDR2 SVGIG (reference sequence). The CDR3 sequence is 14 residues long. The CDR3 is CAWALTGGGYEQFF. The CDR3 DNA reads TGTGCCTGGGCGCTCACAGGGGGGGGCTACGAGCAGTTCTTC.

Many counts were recorded for this clonotype. CDR3 DNA: TGTGCCAGCAGAGTGGGAGGGGAGCTGTTTTTT. Encoded protein: CASRVGGELFF. The chain combines TRBV6-2 or TRBV6-3 with TRBJ2-2; unclear D gene. The CDR3 sequence is 11 residues long. V was shortened by 6 bases and J by 8 bases, with 7 bases between the two germline ends. CDR1 and CDR2 from the germline V gene are MNHEY and SVGEGT.

There are many counts of this clonotype. This rearrangement joins TRBV6-6 to TRBJ2-7; D is unresolved. The CDR3 spans 11 residues. CDR1 is MNHNY, CDR2 SVGAGI, per germline (reference sequence). The germline V and J ends were trimmed by 7 bases and 3 bases, with 7 bases remaining between them. CDR3 region: CASNSGYEQYF. DNA of the CDR3: TGTGCCAGCAATTCGGGCTACGAGCAGTACTTC.

V usage is TRBV4-2 and J usage is TRBJ2-1; TRBD2 matches at 15 bases. Germline CDR1 LGHNA, CDR2 YNFKEQ. V shed 4 bases, J shed 5 bases, and the junction held 12 bases outside the gene matches. The CDR3 sequence is 19 residues long. As DNA, the CDR3 is TGTGCCAGCAGCCCCGGGACTAGCGGGGGGTGGGGGGCCCACAATGAGCAGTTCTTC. Encoded protein: CASSPGTSGGWGAHNEQFF.

This clonotype was picked up many times. The chain has TRBV3-1 and TRBJ1-1, with 8 bases fitting TRBD1. This CDR3 has 14 residues. Trimming at V came to 1 base and at J to 5 bases, leaving 3 bases not matched to a gene. CDR1 is LGHDT and CDR2 is YNNKEL in the germline V gene (reference sequence). CDR3 in amino acids: CASSQGTGRTEAFF. CDR3 sequence (DNA): TGTGCCAGCAGCCAAGGGACAGGGAGGACTGAAGCTTTCTTT.

The table lists this clonotype with many counts. This chain uses TRBV6-2 or TRBV6-3 with TRBJ2-3, with D possibly TRBD1 on 6 matching bases. Trimming left V 4 bases short and J 4 bases short, with 12 bases between. In germline, CDR1 is MNHEY, CDR2 SVGEGT. The CDR3 has 14 amino acids. CDR3 DNA sequence: TGTGCCAGCAGTTCTAACAGGGTTGCAGATACGCAGTATTTT. It yields the protein CASSSNRVADTQYF.

In its sample, this clonotype was seen a few times. V usage is TRBV7-9 and J usage is TRBJ2-1; possible D gene TRBD1, 6 bases. This CDR3 comprises 15 residues. Germline loops: CDR1 SEHNR, CDR2 FQNEAQ (reference sequence). V was shortened by 5 bases and J by 2 bases, with 13 bases between the two germline ends. The DNA for the CDR3 is TGTGCCAGCAGCCCCCCCAGGGGCGCCTACAATGAGCAGTTCTTC. Amino acids: CASSPPRGAYNEQFF.

Concerning this clonotype itself: This likely stems from a read error, as it lies one base from a far larger clone. The chain employs TRBV13 and TRBJ1-2; perhaps TRBD1 as D (5 bases). V was clipped by 11 bases and J by 4 bases, with 20 bases between them. This CDR3 region has 14 residues. Germline lookup yields CDR1 PRHDT and CDR2 FYEKMQ (reference sequence). CDR3 sequence (DNA): TGTGCCTGTTCCAACGGGGCGTCCCTCTATGGCTACACCTTC. Protein sequence: CACSNGASLYGYTF.

In regard to this clonotype: This likely came from a read error, as a far larger clone is one base away. The gene calls are TRBV5-8 and TRBJ2-1, with TRBD2 matching over 9 bases. Germline V lookup: CDR1 SGHTS, CDR2 YDEGEE. Losses at the gene ends were 4 bases for V and 0 bases for J; bases not matched to a gene: 11. There are 18 residues in the CDR3. CDR3 DNA sequence: TGTGCCAGCAGCGTAGGGGCTAGCGGGACAAACTCCTACAATGAGCAGTTCTTC. Its translation is CASSVGASGTNSYNEQFF.

The table lists this clonotype with many counts. V usage is TRBV10-3 and J usage is TRBJ2-7; TRBD1 is a possible D gene (5 bases). V was trimmed by 0 bases and J by 3 bases, leaving 18 bases between them. Per the germline V gene, CDR1 is ENHRY and CDR2 is SYGVKD. The length of the CDR3 is 17 residues. CDR3 residues: CAISESRQGPGLYEQYF. The CDR3 DNA follows: TGTGCCATCAGTGAGTCGCGGCAGGGTCCAGGTCTCTACGAGCAGTACTTC.

This clonotype was observed many times. The junction differs from germline at one of its ends, possibly a read error. This rearrangement joins TRBV10-2 to TRBJ2-3; the D gene could be TRBD1 or TRBD2 (6 bases each). Germline V CDR1 and CDR2: WSHSY, SAAADI. The CDR3 extends over 14 amino acids. The DNA of the CDR3 is TGCGCCAGCACTGAGTCCGGTATGGGGGGCACGCAGTATTTT. Its protein is CASTESGMGGTQYF.

This clonotype has a count of ten or more. This sequence joins TRBV5-1 and TRBJ2-5; D unresolved. Germline CDR1 and CDR2: SGHRS and YFSETQ. Trimming took off 0 bases at V and 0 bases at J, with 6 bases between the two ends. The CDR3 length is 14 residues. The CDR3 DNA is TGCGCCAGCAGCTTGGAGGCGGACCAAGAGACCCAGTACTTC. It specifies CASSLEADQETQYF.

This clonotype was seen repeatedly, ten times or more. The rearrangement links TRBV7-8 to TRBJ2-7, with 13 positions matching TRBD2. Germline values: CDR1 SGHVS, CDR2 FQNEAQ. V gave up 4 bases and J gave up 4 bases; unmatched junction bases: 7. The length of the CDR3 is 16 residues. The CDR3 protein is CASSSRTSGGLYEQYF. In nucleotides, the CDR3 is TGTGCCAGCAGCTCGCGGACTAGCGGGGGCTTGTACGAGCAGTACTTC.

This clonotype occurred many times. The chain links TRBV5-1 to TRBJ2-2; maybe TRBD1 (6 bases). Trimming shortened V by 4 bases and J by 5 bases, and 15 bases separated the two germline ends. This CDR3 contains 15 residues. From germline, CDR1 is SGHRS and CDR2 YFSETQ. This CDR3 is CASSRDTPRTGELFF. The CDR3 DNA follows: TGCGCCAGCAGCCGGGACACCCCCCGAACCGGGGAGCTGTTTTTT.

V is TRBV5-1 and J is TRBJ2-7; D is possibly TRBD2 (5 bases). CDR3 length: 16 amino acids. The V end lost 4 bases, the J end lost 2 bases, and 19 bases lay between the germline ends. Germline V gene data show CDR1 as SGHRS and CDR2 as YFSETQ. The CDR3 DNA follows: TGCGCCAGCAGCCTGCTTTCGGCTAGCCTGACCTACGAGCAGTACTTC. It translates to CASSLLSASLTYEQYF.

This clonotype was counted many times. This chain uses TRBV19 with TRBJ1-2; D unresolved. V was shortened by 7 bases and J by 5 bases, with 20 bases between the two germline ends. The CDR3 spans 15 residues. Germline V gives CDR1 LNHDA, CDR2 SQIVND (reference sequence). In nucleotides, the CDR3 is TGTGCCAGTACCTCAACACTCCGGGGAGGATATGGCTACACCTTC. This encodes CASTSTLRGGYGYTF.

This clonotype was seen at least ten times. This CDR3 is CASMKTVDSYEQYF. The CDR3, as DNA: TGTGCCAGCATGAAGACAGTCGACTCCTACGAGCAGTACTTC. The rearrangement joins TRBV2 to TRBJ2-7; D might be TRBD1 (5 bases). V lost 7 bases and J lost 0, with 13 bases in between. The length of the CDR3 is 14 residues. Germline values: CDR1 SNHLY, CDR2 FYNNEI.

There are many counts of this clonotype. The rearrangement links TRBV5-1 to TRBJ2-3, with D unresolved. The CDR3 runs to 14 residues. Germline values: CDR1 SGHRS, CDR2 YFSETQ. Deletions cut 5 bases from V and 6 bases from J, with 16 bases between. The CDR3 DNA is TGCGCCAGCAGGAGCGACTCTTTCCGGGATACGCAGTATTTT. Translation: CASRSDSFRDTQYF.